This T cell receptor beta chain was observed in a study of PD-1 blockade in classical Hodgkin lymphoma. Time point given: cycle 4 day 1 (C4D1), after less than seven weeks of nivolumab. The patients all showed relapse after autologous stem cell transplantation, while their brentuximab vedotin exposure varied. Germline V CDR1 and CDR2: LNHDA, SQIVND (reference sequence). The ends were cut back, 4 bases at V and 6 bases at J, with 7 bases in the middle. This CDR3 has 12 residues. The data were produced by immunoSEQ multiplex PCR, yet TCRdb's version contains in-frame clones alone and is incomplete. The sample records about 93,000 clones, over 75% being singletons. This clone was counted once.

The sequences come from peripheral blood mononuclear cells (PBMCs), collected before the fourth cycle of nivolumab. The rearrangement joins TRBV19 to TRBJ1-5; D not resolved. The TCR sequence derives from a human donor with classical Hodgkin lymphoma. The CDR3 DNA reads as TGTGCCAGTAGTAGCCTCGCTCAGCCCCAGCATTTT. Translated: CASSSLAQPQHF.